This T cell receptor beta chain was recorded in a study of shared clonotypes between healthy human individuals (dated by TCRdb to the early 2020s). Study-wide context: The cohort comprised two women and a few men aged 18 to 49 years. For each donor, CD4 naive and CD4 memory were each run on three plates, CD8 naive on two plates, and CD8 memory on one plate. Per donor, leukapheresis produced somewhere between about 0.85 and 10 billion PBMCs. The study deeply sequenced blood TCR repertoires of about 5 healthy adults to estimate repertoire size and the extent of clonotype sharing between individuals. To increase sequencing depth and limit assay-specific biases, TCR repertoire library preparation and sequencing were carried out by different laboratories using diverse techniques. Here is what the overall study found, with its caveats: Incomplete sequencing was indicated by rarefaction of sorted-subset datasets, despite the large sequencing depth. Because the study included only a small number of donors, the genetic and exposure-history diversity represented was limited. Pairwise subsampling indicated that sequencing depth was expected to affect the degree of clonotype sharing among donors. Sampling was restricted to blood, and TCR repertoires in tissues likely differ from the TCR repertoires found in blood. Larger estimated clonotype richness was generally found for naive subsets than for memory subsets. Sharing across a few donors was observed for about 5% of naive CD4, about 3.2% of naive CD8, roughly 2.4% of memory CD4, and around 0.42% of memory CD8 clonotypes. Compared with non-shared clonotypes, clonotypes shared by all four sorted-subset donors had higher generation probabilities.

Concerning this clone: Which antigen it targets is not known. Within one base of it there is no much larger clone, and no base qualities were kept.

V is reduced by 7 bases and J by 1 base, leaving a spacing of 9 bases between them. The germline V gene supplies CDR1 SGDLS and CDR2 YYNGEE. The CDR3 has 12 amino acids, counting the end cysteine and phenylalanine. Only the CDR3 portion is preserved as DNA: 36 bases, with reading frame beginning at the first base. The donors were healthy, HIV-negative adults who had no recently reported acute infections or vaccinations. Every donor was a Caucasian adult residing in Nashville, Tennessee, USA. CD4+ T cells were enriched by magnetic negative selection; naive cells were then positively selected on CD45RA, and the negative fraction formed the memory subset. Blood was obtained by leukapheresis, after which PBMCs were separated by Ficoll-Histopaque density gradient centrifugation and cryopreserved in liquid nitrogen vapor phase. Analytical flow cytometry was used to check the purity and quantity of every magnetically sorted T cell population. From each sorted fraction, genomic DNA was isolated and quantified by UV absorbance on a Nanodrop 2000c.

TCR CDR3 regions were amplified from genomic DNA by multiplex PCR using the deep immunoSEQ assay. Genomic DNA extracted from each cell subset was distributed evenly over all wells of several immunoSEQ 96-well plates, and each plate served as one replicate. Each replicate PCR for sorted subsets received around 200 ng genomic DNA, equal to roughly 33,000 T cell genomes. Purified libraries were measured with a Qubit 3.0 fluorometer, size-checked on a Bioanalyzer 2100, and measured again with the KAPA Library Quantification kit. Each immunoSEQ 96-well plate was sequenced on its own single-read 150-cycle Illumina NextSeq 550 flow cell. On the study's bioinformatics: Because only junctional sequences without quality scores were contained in the immunoSEQ output, filtering matching that applied to full-length reads could not be performed. Sequences were annotated with PyIR, a Python wrapper for IgBLAST v1.9, using IMGT germline references to assign V/J genes and CDR3. Reads were filtered out if the reads had weak V/J assignments (E-value above 1e-6), no CDR3, stop codons, out-of-frame junctions, or ambiguous translated residues. V3J clonotypes were defined by identical inferred V gene, J gene, and CDR3 amino acid sequence. Percentage overlap between repertoires was calculated by dividing the number of shared unique clonotypes by the size of the smaller repertoire. RTK rarefaction, the Chao1 estimator, and Recon v2.1 estimates of unobserved clonotypes were used to assess repertoire richness. OLGA was used to compute generation probabilities for all TCRbeta clonotypes that the gDNA method yielded from a handful of donors. In its TCRdb copy, this immuneACCESS table keeps in-frame sequences only and misses some clones. Where compared with another copy, unresolved V genes explain less than half of these, and the others have no known cause. V and J calls and clone size follow that table, whereas D and trimming were derived from the DNA. This sample is represented by millions of clones; 93% of them were singletons. The top ten hold 0.39% of the sample.

Sequencing was done on a sample of naive CD4+ T cells from PBMCs. What this sample's cell subset or site label stands for: CD45RA+ positively selected. The sequence derives from a man between 18 and 35 years old in good health. Some clones in this sample may be carry-over from other donors' samples. The receptor chain draws on TRBV9 and TRBJ2-7; the D gene lacks a confident call. The CDR3 region has the sequence CASGTASYEQYF. DNA sequence: TGTGCCAGCGGCACAGCGTCCTACGAGCAGTACTTC.